Sequencing of this TCR beta chain was carried out in a study of human T cells and chemical hapten exposure. At the level of the study: Patients had diphenylcyclopropenone applied to the scalp weekly throughout the approximately 25-week study. Points from the study as a whole: The study found expanded TCRs formed significantly more large CDR3 similarity clusters than controls.

In germline, CDR1 is SQVTM, CDR2 ANQGSEA. The CDR3 sequence is 14 residues long. Trimming removed 7 bases from V and 3 bases from J, with 18 bases in between. In regard to this clonotype: What it recognizes is unknown.

Time point of the sample: patch test 3, about 24 weeks after DPC sensitization. Treatment noted: therapeutic diphenylcyclopropenone sensitization with weekly scalp DPC. Unique molecular identifiers were attached to individual cDNA molecules within the library. TCRdb re-derived calls from the RACE reads in MiXCR, one entry per CDR3 protein. The table shows roughly 64,000 distinct CDR3 sequences, with 8% to 13% occurring only once. This sample comprised whole blood, obtained in connection with sensitization to the hapten diphenylcyclopropenone (DPC). This chain uses TRBV29-1 with TRBJ2-5; either TRBD1 or TRBD2 may supply D (5 bases each). This receptor was obtained from a woman between 25 and 40 years old with alopecia areata. Some clones in this sample may be carry-over from other donors' samples. In DNA form, the CDR3 reads TGCAGCGCTACCCACACAGGACTCGAAGAGACCCAGTACTTC. Translating gives CSATHTGLEETQYF.